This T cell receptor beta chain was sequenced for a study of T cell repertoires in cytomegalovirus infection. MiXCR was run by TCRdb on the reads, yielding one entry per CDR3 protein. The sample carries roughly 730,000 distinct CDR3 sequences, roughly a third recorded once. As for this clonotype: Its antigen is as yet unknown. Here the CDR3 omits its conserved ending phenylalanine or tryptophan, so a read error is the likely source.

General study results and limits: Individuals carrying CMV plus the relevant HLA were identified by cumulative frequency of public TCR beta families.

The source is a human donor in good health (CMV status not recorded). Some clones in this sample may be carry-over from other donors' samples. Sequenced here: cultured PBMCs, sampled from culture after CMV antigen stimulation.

The CDR3 sequence: CASSESSGLGTYEQYL. In DNA, the CDR3 is TGCGCCAGCAGTGAGTCGTCGGGACTAGGAACTTACGAGCAGTACTTA. The chain combines TRBV10-2 with TRBJ2-7, with TRBD2 matching over 8 bases. The V gene end was trimmed by 0 bases and the J gene end by 4 bases; junction bases not matched to a gene: 8. This CDR3 has 16 residues. Germline loops: CDR1 WSHSY, CDR2 SAAADI.